This passage covers 9 T cell receptor beta chains from one sample sequenced in a study of tumor and adjacent non-tumor tissue in lung cancer. Three rounds of nested PCR, following a modified ARM-PCR protocol, produced the TCRbeta library. TCRdb recomputed calls from the multiplex PCR reads with MiXCR, one row per CDR3 protein. The repertoire holds approximately 76,000 distinct CDR3 sequences, with less than 75% as singletons. RNA was extracted from bulk tissue without any cell sorting. Sequenced sample: lung tumor tissue. The receptor set was obtained from a woman in her 70s with non-small cell lung cancer.

As concerns this clonotype: A read error may explain this, as a much larger clone is one base away. No conserved phenylalanine or tryptophan ends this CDR3, so it is likely a read error. The chain uses TRBV18 and TRBJ1-1; D gene ambiguous. Germline V gives CDR1 KGHSH, CDR2 LQKENI. V gave up 3 bases and J gave up 1 base, with 9 bases separating them. The CDR3 consists of 14 residues. The CDR3, as DNA: TGTGCCAGCTCACCGGATCACGGGAACACTGAAGCTTTCATT. Protein product: CASSPDHGNTEAFI.

Ten or more counts support this clonotype. The rearrangement uses TRBV6-5 and TRBJ1-1; D is uncertain. The CDR3 contains 14 residues. The germline V gene encodes CDR1 MNHEY and CDR2 SVGAGI. Trimming removed 9 bases from V and 2 bases from J, with 16 bases in between. CDR3 residues: CASTINLDNTEAFF. The CDR3 bases are TGTGCCAGTACTATAAATCTGGACAACACTGAAGCTTTCTTT.

On this clonotype: With a much larger clone just one base away, this may be a read error. V is TRBV20-1 and J is TRBJ2-2; 7 nucleotides match TRBD1. This CDR3 comprises 18 residues. From germline, CDR1 is DFQATT and CDR2 SNEGSKA (reference sequence). As DNA, the CDR3 is TGCAGTACTAGAGATAGGGACAGATACCCTGCGAACACCGGGGAGCTGTTTTTT. Its protein product is CSTRDRDRYPANTGELFF.

This clonotype has a handful of counts. V usage is TRBV18 and J usage is TRBJ2-1; 7 bases are shared with TRBD2. The CDR3 has 14 amino acids. V lost 1 base, J lost 8 bases, and 5 bases stayed unmatched. Germline V lookup: CDR1 KGHSH, CDR2 LQKENI. Here the CDR3 reads CASSPLAGADEQFF. CDR3 DNA sequence: TGTGCCAGCTCACCACTTGCGGGAGCAGATGAGCAGTTCTTC.

This clonotype was recorded only once. At one end the junction does not follow the germline gene, possibly because of a read error. The chain couples TRBV4-1 to TRBJ2-3; D perhaps matches TRBD2 (5 bases). This CDR3 is built from 16 residues. CDR1 is MGHRA and CDR2 is YSYEKL in the germline V gene. CDR3 sequence reads: CVSSQRASRITDTQYF. The CDR3, as DNA: TGCGTCAGCAGCCAACGGGCTAGCAGAATCACAGATACGCAGTATTTT.

As regards this clonotype: This could be a read error, since a much larger clone is one nucleotide away. This chain links TRBV7-8 with TRBJ1-5; tentatively, D is TRBD1 (5 bases). The J call may not be correct, given that the DNA end is closer to TRBJ2-3. Germline V gives CDR1 SGHVS, CDR2 FQNEAQ. This CDR3 is built from 15 residues. CDR3 bases: TGTGCCAGCACAAAGGCCAGGGCCGGCAATCAGCCCCAGTATTTT. This sequence encodes CASTKARAGNQPQYF.

This clonotype was seen once. V and J are TRBV28 and TRBJ2-1; D call uncertain. Trimming removed 6 bases from V and 4 bases from J, with 10 bases in between. CDR1 is MDHEN and CDR2 is SYDVKM in the germline V gene. This CDR3 region has 13 residues. CDR3 DNA: TGTGCCAGCAGCCATCGGTCGTACAATGAGCAGTTCTTC. Its protein is CASSHRSYNEQFF.

Comment on this clonotype: A much larger clone differs by one base, so this may be a read error. J is TRBJ2-5 and V is TRBV5-4, with D hard to call. V was pared by 3 bases and J by 2 bases, with 5 bases between. Germline-derived CDR1 and CDR2 are SGHNT and YYREEE (reference sequence). This CDR3 spans 12 amino acids. CDR3 nucleotides: TGTGCCAGCAGCTCCCCTCAAGAGACCCAGTACTTC. This gives the protein CASSSPQETQYF.

Concerning this clonotype itself: A clone one base away is much larger, so this may be a read error. A read error is likely, as this CDR3 ends without the conserved phenylalanine or tryptophan. DNA for the CDR3: TGCGCCAGCAGCTTGGCGACTAGCGGGAGGGCTAATGAGCAGTTCTTA. Amino acids: CASSLATSGRANEQFL. V and J are TRBV5-1 and TRBJ2-1; 14 bases fit TRBD2. V dropped 0 bases and J dropped 7; count of bases not matched to a gene: 3. The CDR3 sequence is 16 residues long. The germline gives CDR1 SGHRS, CDR2 YFSETQ.